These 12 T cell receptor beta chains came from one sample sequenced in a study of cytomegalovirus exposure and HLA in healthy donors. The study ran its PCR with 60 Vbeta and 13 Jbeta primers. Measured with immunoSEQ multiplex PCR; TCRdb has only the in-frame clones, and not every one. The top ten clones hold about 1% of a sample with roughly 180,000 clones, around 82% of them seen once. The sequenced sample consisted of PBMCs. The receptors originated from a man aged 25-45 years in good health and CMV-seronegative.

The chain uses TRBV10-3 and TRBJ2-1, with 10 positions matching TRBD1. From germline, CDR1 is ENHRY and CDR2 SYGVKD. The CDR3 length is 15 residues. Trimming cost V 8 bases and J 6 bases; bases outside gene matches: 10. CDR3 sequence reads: CAIGDGQGGFNEQFF. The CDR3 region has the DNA TGTGCCATCGGGGATGGACAGGGGGGGTTCAATGAGCAGTTCTTC.

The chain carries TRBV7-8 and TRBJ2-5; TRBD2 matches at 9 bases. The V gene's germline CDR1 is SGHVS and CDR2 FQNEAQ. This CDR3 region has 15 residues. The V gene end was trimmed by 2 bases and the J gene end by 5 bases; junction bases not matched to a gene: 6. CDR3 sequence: CASSLSAGGVETQYF. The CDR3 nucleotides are TGTGCCAGCAGCTTATCAGCGGGAGGCGTGGAGACCCAGTACTTC.

CDR3 in DNA: TGTGCCAGCAGCGGAGCGGCGGGGGGGCTGGAGACCCAGTACTTC. This encodes CASSGAAGGLETQYF. The J gene is TRBJ2-5, the V gene TRBV7-2; 9 positions agree with TRBD2. CDR1 and CDR2 (germline): SGHTA, FQGNSA. The CDR3 is 15 residues long. The V segment lost 5 bases and the J segment 5 bases; nucleotides outside the gene matches: 9.

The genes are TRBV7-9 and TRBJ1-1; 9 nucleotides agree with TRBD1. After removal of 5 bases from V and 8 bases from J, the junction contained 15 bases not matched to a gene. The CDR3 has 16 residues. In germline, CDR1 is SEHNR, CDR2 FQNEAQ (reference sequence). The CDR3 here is CASSRAKGQGVREAFF. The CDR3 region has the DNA TGTGCCAGCAGCCGAGCAAAGGGACAGGGAGTTCGAGAAGCTTTCTTT.

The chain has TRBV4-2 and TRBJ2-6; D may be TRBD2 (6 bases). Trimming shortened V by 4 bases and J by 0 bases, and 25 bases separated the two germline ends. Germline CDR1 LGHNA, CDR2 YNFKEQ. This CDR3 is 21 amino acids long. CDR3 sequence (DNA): TGTGCCAGCAGCCCCCCCCTGGTGACCGGGAGCCCCCTCTCTGGGGCCAACGTCCTGACTTTC. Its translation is CASSPPLVTGSPLSGANVLTF.

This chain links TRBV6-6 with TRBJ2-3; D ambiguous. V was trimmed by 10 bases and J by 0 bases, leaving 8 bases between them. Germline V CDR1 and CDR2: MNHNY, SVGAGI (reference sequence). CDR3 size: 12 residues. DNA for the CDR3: TGTGCCACCCTAACTAGCACAGATACGCAGTATTTT. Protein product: CATLTSTDTQYF.

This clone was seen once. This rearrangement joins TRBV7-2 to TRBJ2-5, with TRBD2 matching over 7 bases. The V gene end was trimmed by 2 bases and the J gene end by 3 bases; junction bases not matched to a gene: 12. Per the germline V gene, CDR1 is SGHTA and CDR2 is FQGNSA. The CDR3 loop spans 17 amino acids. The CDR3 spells CASSLRGRGEDKETQYF. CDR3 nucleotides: TGTGCCAGCAGCTTAAGAGGCCGGGGGGAAGACAAAGAGACCCAGTACTTC.

The CDR3 spells CASSLIDRAYEQYF. The CDR3 DNA follows: TGCGCCAGCAGCCTAATAGACAGGGCCTACGAGCAGTACTTC. The chain recombines TRBV4-3 with TRBJ2-7, with TRBD1 matching over 7 bases. The junction had 5 bases not matched to a gene; V was cut back by 4 bases and J by 2 bases. Germline V gives CDR1 LGHNA, CDR2 YSLEER. The CDR3 spans 14 residues.

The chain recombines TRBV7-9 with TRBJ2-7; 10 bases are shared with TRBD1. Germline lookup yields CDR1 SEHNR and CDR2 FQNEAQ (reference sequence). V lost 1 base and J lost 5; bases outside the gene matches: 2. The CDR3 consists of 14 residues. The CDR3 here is CASSLVGTGDEQYF. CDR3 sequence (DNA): TGTGCCAGCAGCTTAGTTGGGACAGGGGACGAGCAGTACTTC.

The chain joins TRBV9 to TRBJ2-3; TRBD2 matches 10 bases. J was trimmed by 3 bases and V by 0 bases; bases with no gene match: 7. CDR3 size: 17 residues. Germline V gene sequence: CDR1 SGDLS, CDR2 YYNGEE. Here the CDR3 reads CASSVEGQREGTDTQYF. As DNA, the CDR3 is TGTGCCAGCAGCGTAGAGGGTCAGCGGGAGGGAACAGATACGCAGTATTTT.

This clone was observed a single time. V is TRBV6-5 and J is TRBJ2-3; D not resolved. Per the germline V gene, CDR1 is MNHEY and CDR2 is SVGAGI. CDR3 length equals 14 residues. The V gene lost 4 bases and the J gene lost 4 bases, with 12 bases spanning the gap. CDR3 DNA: TGTGCCAGCAGTTTATCCCTAGGCGCAGATACGCAGTATTTT. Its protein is CASSLSLGADTQYF.

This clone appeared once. This CDR3 is CASSMGSGRAIEQYF. For the CDR3, the DNA is TGTGCCAGTAGTATGGGTAGCGGGAGGGCCATCGAGCAGTACTTC. V is TRBV19 and J is TRBJ2-7, with 11 bases fitting TRBD2. Germline lookup yields CDR1 LNHDA and CDR2 SQIVND (reference sequence). This CDR3 spans 15 amino acids. V gave up 3 bases and J gave up 6 bases; unmatched junction bases: 7.